These 10 T cell receptor beta chains share one sample of origin, sequenced in a study of cytomegalovirus exposure and HLA in healthy donors. The PCR made use of 60 Vbeta and 13 Jbeta primers. Sequencing used immunoSEQ multiplex PCR; TCRdb keeps in-frame clones, though not all of them. The table records 100,000 to 150,000 clones, about 76% of them present only once. The sample consisted of PBMCs. The receptors were sampled from a middle-aged woman in good health and CMV-seronegative.

This clone was observed a few times. The chain is built from TRBV5-1 and TRBJ2-4; 11 bases map to TRBD2. This CDR3 region has 14 residues. The germline CDR1 and CDR2 sequences are SGHRS and YFSETQ. J lost 6 bases, V lost 5 bases, and 4 bases had no gene match. The CDR3 here is CASRVSGGANIQYF. The DNA for the CDR3 is TGCGCCAGCAGAGTTAGCGGGGGGGCAAACATTCAGTACTTC.

V usage is TRBV5-6 and J usage is TRBJ2-7, with TRBD1 identical over 9 bases. The germline V gene has CDR1 SGHDT and CDR2 YYEEEE. V shed 0 bases, J shed 2 bases, and the junction held 3 bases outside the gene matches. The CDR3 spans 15 residues. CDR3 nucleotide sequence: TGTGCCAGCAGCTTGGACAGGGGGCTCGCCTACGAGCAGTACTTC. This gives the protein CASSLDRGLAYEQYF.

This clone was observed a few times. The chain uses TRBV21-1 and TRBJ1-5; the D call in the table, TRBD1, was not verified against the DNA. TRBV21-1 is classified as a pseudogene. The CDR3 length is 14 residues. CDR3 nucleotides: TGTGCCAGCAGCAAAGCGGGGGCGGGTCAGCCCCAGCATTTT. Protein product: CASSKAGAGQPQHF.

The rearrangement links TRBV18 to TRBJ2-7; D might be TRBD2 (5 bases). Germline assignment: CDR1 KGHSH and CDR2 LQKENI. This CDR3 region has 13 residues. The ends were cut back, 6 bases at V and 5 bases at J, with 14 bases in the middle. The CDR3 DNA is TGTGCCAGCTCTCGAGGGCAGATCGACGAGCAGTACTTC. This codes for CASSRGQIDEQYF.

The V gene is TRBV5-1, the J gene TRBJ2-1, with 14 bases matching TRBD2. Germline loops: CDR1 SGHRS, CDR2 YFSETQ. The junction had 10 bases not matched to a gene; V was cut back by 2 bases and J by 6 bases. The CDR3 loop spans 18 amino acids. This chain's CDR3 is CASSLKPGLAGAGNEQFF. The CDR3 DNA follows: TGCGCCAGCAGCTTAAAACCGGGACTAGCGGGAGCTGGCAATGAGCAGTTCTTC.

This clone was recorded once. V and J are TRBV18 and TRBJ2-5, with 10 bases matching TRBD2. There are 17 residues in the CDR3. V dropped 1 base and J dropped 1; count of bases not matched to a gene: 6. The germline V gene encodes CDR1 KGHSH and CDR2 LQKENI. CDR3 bases: TGTGCCAGCTCACCACGGGCTAGCGGGAGTGTCCAAGAGACCCAGTACTTC. Its protein is CASSPRASGSVQETQYF.

This sequence joins TRBV10-3 and TRBJ1-1; 8 bases fit TRBD1. The V segment lost 6 bases and the J segment 10 bases; nucleotides outside the gene matches: 7. The CDR3 has 12 amino acids. Germline loops: CDR1 ENHRY, CDR2 SYGVKD. Here the CDR3 DNA reads TGTGCCATCAGCCCAGGGGGCTTGGGAGCTTTCTTT. This gives the protein CAISPGGLGAFF.

The rearrangement joins TRBV5-1 to TRBJ2-3, with TRBD1 matching over 9 bases. J was trimmed by 3 bases and V by 4 bases; bases with no gene match: 9. Germline V gene lookup returns CDR1 SGHRS and CDR2 YFSETQ. The CDR3 extends over 16 amino acids. For the CDR3, the DNA is TGCGCCAGCAGCCGGAAGGGACAGGGTTTTACAGATACGCAGTATTTT. Translated: CASSRKGQGFTDTQYF.

The table lists this clone with a count of one. The rearrangement links TRBV28 to TRBJ1-5, with 10 bases lining up with TRBD1. Trimming cost V 3 bases and J 7 bases; bases outside gene matches: 3. CDR1 is MDHEN, CDR2 SYDVKM, per germline. This CDR3 comprises 14 residues. CDR3 protein: CASSFGQGGQPQHF. CDR3 coding DNA: TGTGCCAGCAGTTTCGGACAGGGGGGACAGCCCCAGCATTTT.

V usage is TRBV27 and J usage is TRBJ1-2; 8 bases match TRBD1. The CDR3 is 16 residues long. In germline, CDR1 is MNHEY, CDR2 SMNVEV (reference sequence). Unmatched junction bases numbered 13, after V lost 3 bases and J lost 7 bases. The CDR3 DNA reads as TGTGCCAGCAGTTTCCAACCTACAGGGGGAGGGTCTGGCTACACCTTC. Translated: CASSFQPTGGGSGYTF.